The TCR beta chain under discussion was sequenced for a study of T-cell memory formation after mild COVID-19 (dated by TCRdb to about 2021). A note on the overall study: TCR sequence clusters from the two donors were largely donor specific. In a couple of donors, T-cell clones that expanded and contracted after mild COVID-19 were followed by sequencing TCRalpha and TCRbeta repertoires longitudinally. The cohort comprised two young, previously healthy adult volunteers, one female and one male. Broader findings and caveats from the paper: Clones that contracted from day 15 to 85 showed balanced CD4/CD8 phenotypes, whereas a second wave of clones that expanded from day 15 to 37 leaned towards CD4+. Contracting CD4+ clones appeared mostly in the CM and EM memory subsets, whereas CD8+ clones were enriched in EMRA. Some responding clones were detected in pre-infection memory, suggesting pre-existing cross-reactive memory T cells joined the SARS-CoV-2 response. Whether the second-wave clones peaking on day 37 were SARS-CoV-2 specific was not confirmed. Only a couple of mild cases were covered in the study, and larger cohorts including severe cases with pre-infection samples were considered necessary.

Ficoll-Paque density gradient centrifugation was used to isolate PBMCs. These reads were obtained on an Illumina NovaSeq 6000. cDNA libraries for TCRalpha and TCRbeta were prepared by 5'RACE using constant-segment primers, with sample barcodes and unique molecular identifiers added. RNA was extracted from every sample with Trizol reagent. Amplification of the libraries took two PCR steps, and the second step added a second sample barcode plus Illumina TruSeq adapters. Sequencing of the libraries was done on an Illumina NovaSeq, producing 2 x 150 bp paired-end reads. The authors' analysis ran thus. With migec v1.2.7, reads were demultiplexed and then collapsed into UMI-guided consensus sequences. Using mixcr v2.1.11, UMI consensuses were aligned to TRA and TRB V and J templates and then assembled into clonotypes. Clonotypes were classified as expanded or contracted when called significant by both edgeR and NoisET, with noise models trained on biological replicates. For edgeR calls, the cutoffs were a false discovery rate-adjusted p below 0.01 and a log2 fold-change threshold of 1. As an exploratory analysis of dynamics, max-normalized trajectories of the 1000 most abundant clonotypes were examined by PCA with hierarchical clustering. Separately sequenced CD4+ and CD8+ repertoires were used to assign a CD4 or CD8 phenotype to each responding clone. Starting from the raw public reads, TCRdb applied fastp trimming at Q25, assembled clones with MiXCR and retained in-frame beta chains. Rows are combined by CDR3 protein, so each entry shows the most common genes and DNA. These V and J calls originate from TCRdb's pipeline instead of the authors' own analysis. This sample is represented by about 560,000 distinct CDR3 sequences; around 17% of them were singletons. The ten largest clonotypes hold around 13% of the sample.

The V end gives up 6 bases and the J end 5 bases, leaving 5 bases in the junction not matched to a gene. From the cysteine through the phenylalanine, the CDR3 covers 15 amino acids. Just CDR3 DNA is preserved here, 45 bases in frame from base 1. Comment on this clonotype: Its recognized antigen is unknown. It has no much larger one-base neighbor in the sample; base qualities were not kept.

Sequenced: PBMCs or a T cell subset sorted from them (not recorded which). Here the chain combines TRBV12-3 or TRBV12-4 and TRBJ2-2; 11 junctional bases match TRBD2. The clonotype originates from an adult woman who had mild COVID-19 (a few samples of this study predate the infection). The sample titles of this study are shuffled in the database, so cell type and time point are left out; the donor was told from shared clones. The DNA sequence is TGTGCCAGCAGCCATAGCGGGAGGGGTACCGGGGAGCTGTTTTTT. It encodes CASSHSGRGTGELFF.